This is a list of T cell receptor beta chains from one sample in a study of blood T cell repertoires in COVID-19. Clones were read by immunoSEQ multiplex PCR, and TCRdb kept only the in-frame ones, dropping some. In the table there are hundreds of thousands of clones, approximately 86% of which are singletons. The sample consisted of peripheral blood. These TCRs come from an elderly woman with active or convalescent COVID-19. CDR3s include the opening cysteine and the closing phenylalanine or tryptophan. Each record gives: D gene, clone size, V gene, J gene, CDR3 DNA, CDR3 protein. A D gene is named only where the DNA matches it firmly. Not every row has a clone size; where given, it reads once, few, many or a size class.

-	few	TRBV3-1/TRBV3-2	TRBJ1-1	TGTGCCAGCAGCCAATGGGCAGGGGATGCGGCTTTCTTT	CASSQWAGDAAFF
-	-	TRBV19	TRBJ2-6	TGTGCCAGCTGCCGAAGGGAGGCTGGGGCCAACGTCCTGACTTTC	CASCRREAGANVLTF
-	-	TRBV19	TRBJ1-1	TGTGCCAGTAGTCAAGGAGGAAAAACTGAAGCTTTCTTT	CASSQGGKTEAFF
-	-	TRBV10-3	TRBJ1-5	TGTGCCATCAGTGAGAGACCCCGGGATCAGCCCCAGCATTTT	CAISERPRDQPQHF
-	-	TRBV6-5	TRBJ1-2	TGTGCCAGCAGGCACCAACAGGGTTACAATGGCTACACCTTC	CASRHQQGYNGYTF
-	-	TRBV6-5	TRBJ1-5	TGTGCCAGCAGCCAAAGGGGGGGTGGCAGTCAGCCCCAGCATTTT	CASSQRGGGSQPQHF
-	-	TRBV6-1	TRBJ1-1	TGTGCCAGCAGTGAAACAGGGAAGAACACTGAAGCTTTCTTT	CASSETGKNTEAFF
TRBD1	few	TRBV24-1	TRBJ1-2	TGTGCCACCAGTGCCCCCCGGACAGGGAAGGGGAACTATGGCTACACCTTC	CATSAPRTGKGNYGYTF
-	-	TRBV27	TRBJ2-7	TGTGCCAGCAGTTTCGGCGGAGCCCAAGACTACGAGCAGTACTTC	CASSFGGAQDYEQYF
-	-	TRBV19	TRBJ2-2	TGTGCCAGTAGTATAGCCCCTAGTAACCGGGAGCTGTTTTTT	CASSIAPSNRELFF
-	-	TRBV10-3	TRBJ2-5	TGTGCCATCAGTGAGCGGGCCGACAGCCAAGAGACCCAGTACTTC	CAISERADSQETQYF
-	once	TRBV6-4	TRBJ2-2	TGTGTCAGCAGGCCGGAAGGACTGAACACCGGGGAGCTGTTTTTT	CVSRPEGLNTGELFF
-	-	TRBV5-5	TRBJ1-2	TGTGCCAGCAGCTTGGGCCGGGTTGGTCACGATGGCTACACCTTC	CASSLGRVGHDGYTF
-	-	TRBV30	TRBJ1-6	TGTGCCTGGAGTGTCCAGGGAAACTATTCACCCCTCCACTTT	CAWSVQGNYSPLHF
TRBD2	-	TRBV4-2	TRBJ2-1	TGTGCCAGCAGCCGAGATAGCGGGGGCATTTACAATGAGCAGTTCTTC	CASSRDSGGIYNEQFF
-	-	TRBV6-6	TRBJ2-2	TGTGCCAGCAGTCAACAGAACACCGGGGAGCTGTTTTTT	CASSQQNTGELFF
-	-	TRBV5-6	TRBJ2-1	TGTGCCAGCAGCTTACTCGCTGCCGCTAACTTCAATGAGCAGTTCTTC	CASSLLAAANFNEQFF
TRBD1	-	TRBV18	TRBJ2-1	TGTGCCAGCTCATCACAGGGGTCCTACAATGAGCAGTTCTTC	CASSSQGSYNEQFF
TRBD2	-	TRBV28	TRBJ2-6	TGTGCCAGCCATCCTAGCGGGAGAATAGCACATGGTTCGGGGGCCAACGTCCTGACTTTC	CASHPSGRIAHGSGANVLTF
-	-	TRBV15	TRBJ1-1	TGTGCCACCAGCAGACTGGACACCTCGAACACTGAAGCTTTCTTT	CATSRLDTSNTEAFF
TRBD1	few	TRBV19	TRBJ1-2	TGTGCCAGTAGTATCGCAGGGGGCCAGACCTACTATGGCTACACCTTC	CASSIAGGQTYYGYTF
-	once	TRBV5-1	TRBJ2-1	TGCGCCAGCAGCTTCCTTGTGAGCTCCTACAATGAGCAGTTCTTC	CASSFLVSSYNEQFF
-	-	TRBV7-9	TRBJ1-1	TGTGCCAGCAGCCCCGGATGGGGGGACACTGAAGCTTTCTTT	CASSPGWGDTEAFF
-	-	TRBV5-1	TRBJ1-4	TGCGCCAGCAGCTTGGCCGCCCCGGTACGGGCGAGCGGTTCTAATGAAAAACTGTTTTTT	CASSLAAPVRASGSNEKLFF
-	once	TRBV3-1/TRBV3-2	TRBJ2-3	TGTGCCAGCAGCCAGATTAAGTCAGGGGCTATCCCGGATACGCAGTATTTT	CASSQIKSGAIPDTQYF
TRBD1	-	TRBV19	TRBJ1-2	TGTGCCAGTAGTATCGGAGCTCGGACAGGAAACTATGGCTACACCTTC	CASSIGARTGNYGYTF
-	-	TRBV20-1	TRBJ2-3	TGCAGTGCTAGACCGGGGGGCACGCAGTATTTT	CSARPGGTQYF
TRBD1	-	TRBV29-1	TRBJ1-1	TGCAGCGCAAGAGTGACAGGGGGCTCCGGGGGAGCTTTCTTT	CSARVTGGSGGAFF
TRBD1	-	TRBV30	TRBJ1-4	TGTGCCTGCCAACCGGGACAGACGAATGAAAAACTGTTTTTT	CACQPGQTNEKLFF